This T cell receptor (delta chain) stems from a study of γδ T cells in repeated Plasmodium falciparum infection (dated by TCRdb to the early 2020s). About the study as a whole: The natural-infection arm enrolled Malian children exposed to intense seasonal malaria transmission and compared the Malian children with Australian children matched for age and gender. Samples from controlled-infection subjects were taken at baseline, right before selected infections, and 21 days after each infection. Malian gammadelta TCR repertoires were analysed cross-sectionally during no-transmission periods and were analysed longitudinally across acute febrile malaria episodes. The study looked at how repeated Plasmodium falciparum infection shapes the human gammadelta T cell repertoire, using both natural infection in Mali and controlled human malaria infection. Four or five malaria-naive U.S. adults underwent four controlled human malaria infections by bites from P. falciparum NF54-infected Anopheles stephensi mosquitoes over about 630 days. Overall study results and their limits: Waves of new clonotype selection in Vdelta2-negative, largely Vdelta1+, gammadelta TCR repertoires appeared to be driven by repeated controlled infections. Vgamma9/Vdelta2+ TCR repertoires showed a highly stable polyclonal repertoire over time and infection, with many inter-individual overlapping TCRgamma sequences. Because the controlled-infection cohort was small, analysis of inter-individual variability in gammadelta T cell responses was limited. The Malian cohort was drawn from a small rural village made up mostly of one ethnic group, which limits generalizability. Vdelta2-negative gammadelta TCR repertoires from Malian children appeared more clonally expanded, less diverse and less shared than those of Australian children.

This clone was seen repeatedly, ten times or more. Its cognate antigen has yet to be identified. No base qualities exist here, and no much larger clone lies one base off it. Vgamma9/Vdelta2+ and Vdelta2-negative gammadelta T cell populations were flow-sorted from peripheral blood mononuclear cells for bulk TCR repertoire analysis. The library was prepared using multiplex PCR. Sequenced on an Illumina MiSeq. Every sorted gammadelta T cell sample had both its TCR gamma (TRG) and TCR delta (TRD) chains sequenced. For the original study's pipeline: Repertoire analyses included clonotype tree plots, accumulated frequency of the top 20 clonotypes, diversity index (DI) and D75 metrics. TCRdb called clones from the public reads with CATT, and repeated DNA sequences were later combined into one row. The V and J calls reflect TCRdb's pipeline rather than the authors' work. The sample has 50,000 or so delta-chain clones on record, roughly 1.6% of them singletons. The top ten hold 8.6% of the sample.

The CDR3 contains 15 residues, cysteine and phenylalanine counted. Only the CDR3 region is kept as DNA, spanning 45 bases read in frame from base 1. The V and J ends are trimmed by 0 bases and 0 bases, leaving 14 bases between them. Taken from the germline V gene (reference sequence), the CDR1 and CDR2 loops are TVYSNPD and GDNSRS. Sequences were obtained from gamma-delta T cells from blood. This chain is built from TRDV3 and TRDJ1, with the identity of the D gene unclear. The TCR was taken from a pool of human donors (malaria-infected and uninfected, not separated). Here is the DNA: TGTGCCTTTAGGGGACCCGCCCAGTACACCGATAAACTCATCTTT. Its protein is CAFRGPAQYTDKLIF.